This TCR beta chain is from a study of blood T cell repertoires in COVID-19. Study-level background: From the United States, Italy and Spain came samples of acute and convalescent COVID-19. From T cells, B-cell-depleted T cells, or PBMCs came the material, which was cDNA or gDNA.

Seattle participants joined during active infection and were tracked over time. This clone has just a few counts. The CDR3 contains 19 residues. Data came from immunoSEQ multiplex PCR; TCRdb stores just in-frame clones and leaves some out. The table shows 200,000 to 250,000 clones, with 83% occurring only once. The material sequenced was peripheral blood. The sequence was obtained from a woman between 25 and 40 years old with COVID-19, enrolled during active disease. The rearrangement uses TRBV21-1 and TRBJ1-4; the table assigns TRBD1, which was not confirmed against the DNA. TRBV21-1 is reported as a pseudogene. The CDR3 reads CASSKGYRGDYKGGEKLFF. CDR3 sequence (DNA): TGTGCCAGCAGCAAAGGGTACAGGGGCGACTATAAAGGAGGTGAAAAACTGTTTTTT.